Given below is one T cell receptor beta chain in context. The germline V gene encodes CDR1 MNHEY and CDR2 SVGAGI. Trimming stripped 0 bases from V and 3 bases from J, with 8 bases between. This CDR3 spans 15 amino acids. This record comes from a study of tumour-infiltrating T cells in Burkitt lymphoma. Libraries were prepared by immunoSEQ multiplex PCR; TCRdb keeps only in-frame clonotypes and omits some of them. The data contain fewer than 5,000 clones, under 20% of them singletons. The sequenced sample consisted of tumor tissue. The gene calls are TRBV6-5 and TRBJ1-4; TRBD1 might be the D (5 bases). This receptor was taken from a human donor with diffuse large B-cell lymphoma. Some clones in this sample may be carry-over from other donors' samples. The chain's CDR3 is CASSYSGDPNEKLFF. The CDR3 DNA is TGTGCCAGCAGTTACTCCGGGGACCCTAATGAAAAACTGTTTTTT.